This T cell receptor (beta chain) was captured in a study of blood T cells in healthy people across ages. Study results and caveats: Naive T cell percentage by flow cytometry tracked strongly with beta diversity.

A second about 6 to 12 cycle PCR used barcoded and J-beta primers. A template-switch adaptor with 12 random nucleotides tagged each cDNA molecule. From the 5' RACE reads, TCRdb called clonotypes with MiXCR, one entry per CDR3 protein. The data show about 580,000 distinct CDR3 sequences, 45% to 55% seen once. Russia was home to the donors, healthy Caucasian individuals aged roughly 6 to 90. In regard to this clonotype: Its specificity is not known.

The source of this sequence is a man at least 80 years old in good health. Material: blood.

CDR3 coding DNA: TGTGCCAGCAGCATCGACGCAAGCGATTCACCCCTCCACTTT. It encodes CASSIDASDSPLHF. V gene TRBV7-2 combines with J gene TRBJ1-6; D gene uncertain. This CDR3 has 14 amino acids. Per germline, CDR1 SGHTA and CDR2 FQGNSA. The V end lost 5 bases, the J end lost 8 bases, and 13 bases lay between the germline ends.